These 12 T cell receptor beta chains were sequenced from one sample in a study of T-cell reconstitution after alpha-beta-depleted transplantation in children. Preparation of the TCRbeta library involved a method that used unique molecular identifiers. TCRdb called the PCR reads again in MiXCR, with one record for every CDR3 protein. This table has approximately 400,000 distinct CDR3 sequences, 9.5% to 13% appearing once. The input for sequencing was PBMCs from the stem cell graft donor, taken from the stem cell graft. These receptors were obtained from a human donor who donated a stem cell graft to a child with acute myeloid leukemia.

There are a few counts of this clonotype. The chain is built from TRBV6-5 and TRBJ2-2, with D hard to call. In germline, CDR1 is MNHEY, CDR2 SVGAGI. The CDR3 contains 15 residues. Between the trimmed V and J ends, which lost 4 bases and 4 bases, there was a span of 13 bases. The CDR3: CASSSDPRGTGELFF. The CDR3 DNA reads TGTGCCAGCAGTTCGGATCCTCGTGGCACCGGGGAGCTGTTTTTT.

CDR3 region: CSYPGQGADTEAFF. CDR3 in DNA: TGCAGTTATCCGGGACAGGGGGCCGATACTGAAGCTTTCTTT. The chain carries TRBV20-1 and TRBJ1-1; 12 nucleotides align to TRBD1. This CDR3 contains 14 residues. V lost 8 bases and J lost 5; bases outside the gene matches: 9. CDR1 and CDR2 (germline): DFQATT, SNEGSKA (reference sequence).

The chain combines TRBV12-3 or TRBV12-4 with TRBJ2-1; D is undetermined. V was pared by 2 bases and J by 6 bases, with 11 bases between. This CDR3 has 14 amino acids. The CDR3 is CASSLTPFVNEQFF. CDR3 in DNA: TGTGCCAGCAGTTTAACCCCCTTTGTCAATGAGCAGTTCTTC.

This clonotype was seen at least ten times. V and J are TRBV7-2 and TRBJ1-4; no reliable D call. Trimming took off 2 bases at V and 0 bases at J, with 4 bases between the two ends. The CDR3 extends over 14 amino acids. Germline V gene sequence: CDR1 SGHTA, CDR2 FQGNSA. Here the CDR3 reads CASSLRATNEKLFF. CDR3 nucleotide sequence: TGTGCCAGCAGCTTACGAGCAACTAATGAAAAACTGTTTTTT.

This clonotype was seen a few times. This rearrangement joins TRBV29-1 to TRBJ1-2; no clear D gene. The CDR3 is made up of 8 amino acids. V lost 6 bases and J 13 bases, leaving 9 bases between the germline ends. Germline CDR1 reads SQVTM; CDR2 reads ANQGSEA. The DNA of the CDR3 is TGCAGCGTGGAGCTAGGCACCTTC. Protein product: CSVELGTF.

V is TRBV12-3 or TRBV12-4 and J is TRBJ2-1, with 12 bases matching TRBD2. The CDR3 totals 17 residues. J gave up 8 bases and V 5 bases, and 13 bases lay outside the gene matches. The CDR3 sequence: CASSVTSGGGFSDEQFF. The CDR3, as DNA: TGTGCCAGCAGTGTGACTAGCGGGGGCGGTTTTTCCGATGAGCAGTTCTTC.

This clonotype was seen a handful of times. This chain uses TRBV29-1 with TRBJ2-2, with D unresolved. The germline V gene has CDR1 SQVTM and CDR2 ANQGSEA. V was cut by 5 bases and J by 7 bases, with 14 bases left in between. This CDR3 is built from 13 residues. CDR3 region: CSVRLHVYGELFF. DNA of the CDR3: TGCAGCGTTCGTCTACATGTGTACGGGGAGCTGTTTTTT.

This clonotype was found a few times. The J gene is TRBJ1-2, the V gene TRBV2, with 9 bases matching TRBD1. The CDR3 spans 14 residues. The trim removed 6 bases at V and 6 bases at J, leaving 8 bases unmatched. The germline V gene encodes CDR1 SNHLY and CDR2 FYNNEI. The CDR3 nucleotides are TGTGCCAGCAGGGCCAGGACAGGGGACCATGGCTACACCTTC. Translating gives CASRARTGDHGYTF.

This clonotype was picked up many times. The chain is built from TRBV28 and TRBJ2-7; D is unresolved. The CDR3 length is 13 residues. Germline V gives CDR1 MDHEN, CDR2 SYDVKM. V was cut by 8 bases and J by 4 bases, with 15 bases left in between. CDR3 in amino acids: CASGSTLEYEQYF. DNA for the CDR3: TGTGCCAGCGGGTCAACGCTAGAGTACGAGCAGTACTTC.

This clonotype was observed a few times. The rearrangement uses TRBV3-1 and TRBJ2-5; 10 nucleotides line up with TRBD2. Germline values: CDR1 LGHDT, CDR2 YNNKEL (reference sequence). The V gene end was trimmed by 0 bases and the J gene end by 4 bases; junction bases not matched to a gene: 11. This CDR3 comprises 18 residues. This CDR3 reads CASSQDRRTSGTTETQYF. The DNA of the CDR3 is TGTGCCAGCAGCCAAGACCGTCGCACTAGCGGGACAACAGAGACCCAGTACTTC.

V and J are TRBV12-3 or TRBV12-4 and TRBJ2-2; weak D call: TRBD1 (6 bases). Deletions cut 5 bases from V and 6 bases from J, with 7 bases between. This CDR3 has 12 amino acids. CDR3 bases: TGTGCCAGCAGTGGGGGCTCCGGGGAGCTGTTTTTT. Amino acid sequence: CASSGGSGELFF.

This clonotype was recorded a few times. The rearrangement uses TRBV12-3 or TRBV12-4 and TRBJ2-1, with 7 positions matching TRBD1. The CDR3 runs to 14 residues. V lost 6 bases, J lost 9 bases, and 11 bases stayed unmatched. CDR3 sequence (DNA): TGTGCCAGCAGCACCGACAGGGTGGCGGGTGAGCAGTTCTTC. Its protein is CASSTDRVAGEQFF.